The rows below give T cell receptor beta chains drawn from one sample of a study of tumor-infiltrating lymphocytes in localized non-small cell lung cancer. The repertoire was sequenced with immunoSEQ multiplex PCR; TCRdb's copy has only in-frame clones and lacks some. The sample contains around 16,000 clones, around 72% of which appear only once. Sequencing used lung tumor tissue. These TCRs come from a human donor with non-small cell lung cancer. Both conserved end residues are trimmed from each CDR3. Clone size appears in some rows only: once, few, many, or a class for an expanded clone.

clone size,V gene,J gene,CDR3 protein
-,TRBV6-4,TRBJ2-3,ASRVSGGADTQY
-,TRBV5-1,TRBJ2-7,ASSDQGAAYEQY
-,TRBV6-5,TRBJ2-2,ASRGDRNTGELF
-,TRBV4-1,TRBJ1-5,ASSQGVGAGQPQH
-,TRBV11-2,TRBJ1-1,ASSSIPRGTGTEAF
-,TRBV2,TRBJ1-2,ASSDRDTDGYT
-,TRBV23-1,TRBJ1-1,ASSQILGGSSEAF
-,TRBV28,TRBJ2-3,ASRVREGTQY
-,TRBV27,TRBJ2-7,ASLSGSSYEQY
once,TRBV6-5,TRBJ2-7,ASRDPRTGSYEQY
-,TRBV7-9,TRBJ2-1,ASSWGLAENNEQF
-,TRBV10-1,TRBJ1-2,ASSAGPYPGYT
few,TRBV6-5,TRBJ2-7,ASRSGQGIGEQY
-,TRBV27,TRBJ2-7,ASSPRRGGAAGVEQY
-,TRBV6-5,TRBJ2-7,ASGDSAGLYEQY
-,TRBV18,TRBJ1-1,ASSPPIQGGRGTEAF
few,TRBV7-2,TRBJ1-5,ASSLSGPEPQH
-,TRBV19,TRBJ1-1,ASSALQGRPNTEAF
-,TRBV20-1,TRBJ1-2,SARDRAGYT
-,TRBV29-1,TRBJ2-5,SVWTSGGRETQY
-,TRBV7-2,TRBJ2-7,ASSLLAGVKYEQY
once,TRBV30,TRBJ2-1,AWGGGPNEQF
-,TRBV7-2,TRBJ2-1,ASSVPVRYNEQF
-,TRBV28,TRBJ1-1,ASRLPGTGAEAF
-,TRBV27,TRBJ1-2,ASSLQASRRLGGYT
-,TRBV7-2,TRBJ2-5,ASSSQGAFGETQY
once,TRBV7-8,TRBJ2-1,ASSLAGGYYNEQF
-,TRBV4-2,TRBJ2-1,ASSQQSPYDEQF
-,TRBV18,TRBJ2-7,ASSPQAGVQEQY
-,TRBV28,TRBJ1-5,ASRKMDRPQH
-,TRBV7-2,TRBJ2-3,ASSFVGSGTDTQY
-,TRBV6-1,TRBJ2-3,ASSDRTGQFLDTQY
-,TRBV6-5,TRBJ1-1,ASSKDRRVNTEAF
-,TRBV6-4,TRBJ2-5,ARNMTGNVMETQY
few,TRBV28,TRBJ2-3,ASTPDYRSRTDTQY
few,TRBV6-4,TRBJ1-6,ASSSTINSPLH
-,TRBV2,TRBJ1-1,ASNGGWATEAF
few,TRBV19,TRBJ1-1,ASSITTGGEAF
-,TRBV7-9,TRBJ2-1,ASSLAWGGRNNEQF
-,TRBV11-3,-,ASSLSTGSEQY
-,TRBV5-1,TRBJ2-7,ASSLAERGTYEQY
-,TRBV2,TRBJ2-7,ASSPGLFARYEQY
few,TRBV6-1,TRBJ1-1,ASSEGGQGTEAF
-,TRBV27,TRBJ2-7,ASSHDSREQY
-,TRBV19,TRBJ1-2,ASSVGQGVDYGYT
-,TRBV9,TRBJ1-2,ASSAAQGGYT
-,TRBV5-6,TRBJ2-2,ASSLLPRTSRNTGELF
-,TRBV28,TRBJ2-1,ASSYQGGGSTRF
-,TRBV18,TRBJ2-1,ASSPGPGLAGQNEQF
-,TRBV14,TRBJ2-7,ASRRGGTYEQY
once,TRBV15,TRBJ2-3,ATSREGGATDTQY
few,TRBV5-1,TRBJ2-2,ASSLVVAGAHGELF
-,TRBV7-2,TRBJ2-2,ASSLYGSRGGELF